Below are 9 T cell receptor beta chains sequenced from a single sample in a study of OX40 agonist ivuxolimab in advanced cancers. TCRdb keeps only in-frame clones here, not all; method: immunoSEQ multiplex PCR. The table shows tens of thousands of clones, with about 90% occurring only once. The material was CD4+ or CD8+ T cells sorted from blood, obtained in a trial of the OX40 agonist ivuxolimab. Receptor source: an adult with an advanced solid tumor such as melanoma, head and neck, liver or kidney cancer.

J is TRBJ1-4 and V is TRBV2; the match to TRBD1 covers 10 bases. The CDR3 spans 14 residues. Trimming removed 6 bases from V and 7 bases from J; junction bases left unmatched: 5. Germline V CDR1 and CDR2: SNHLY, FYNNEI. The CDR3 region has the DNA TGTGCCAGCAGGGACAGGGGGAGGAGTGAAAAACTGTTTTTT. It codes for CASRDRGRSEKLFF.

The chain couples TRBV28 to TRBJ1-2; TRBD1 is a possible D gene (5 bases). Deletions cut 2 bases from V and 0 bases from J, with 10 bases between. Germline values: CDR1 MDHEN, CDR2 SYDVKM. The CDR3 sequence is 15 residues long. CDR3 protein: CASSLLTATNYGYTF. CDR3 DNA sequence: TGTGCCAGCAGTTTACTGACAGCTACTAACTATGGCTACACCTTC.

The chain is built from TRBV4-1 and TRBJ1-1, with 7 positions matching TRBD1. CDR1 and CDR2 (germline): MGHRA, YSYEKL. This CDR3 contains 15 residues. The trim removed 0 bases at V and 7 bases at J, leaving 8 bases unmatched. The CDR3 nucleotides read TGCGCCAGCAGCCAAGAAATCGGGACAGCGGTTGAAGCTTTCTTT. It specifies CASSQEIGTAVEAFF.

The chain employs TRBV9 and TRBJ2-3; 12 bases fit TRBD2. V lost 4 bases, J lost 5 bases, and 5 bases stayed unmatched. Germline lookup yields CDR1 SGDLS and CDR2 YYNGEE. CDR3 length: 15 amino acids. This CDR3 is CASSPSGGARDTQYF. The CDR3 DNA reads TGTGCCAGCAGCCCTAGCGGGGGGGCGAGAGATACGCAGTATTTT.

This CDR3 reads CASSVRQGTGELFF. The CDR3 bases are TGTGCCAGCAGCGTCAGACAAGGGACCGGGGAGCTGTTTTTT. V and J are TRBV7-3 and TRBJ2-2; D remains ambiguous. V was pared by 5 bases and J by 5 bases, with 12 bases between. The CDR3 totals 14 residues. In germline, CDR1 is SGHTA, CDR2 FQGTGA.

This rearrangement joins TRBV30 to TRBJ1-6; 10 nucleotides align to TRBD1. Trimming removed 3 bases from V and 11 bases from J; junction bases left unmatched: 1. The CDR3 spans 12 residues. Germline CDR1 is GTSNPN and CDR2 is SVGIG (reference sequence). The DNA of the CDR3 is TGTGCCTGGAGAGGGACAGGGGCACCCCTCCACTTT. This codes for CAWRGTGAPLHF.

This chain links TRBV7-8 with TRBJ1-1; the match to TRBD1 covers 7 bases. The CDR3 is 14 residues long. Germline loops: CDR1 SGHVS, CDR2 FQNEAQ. The V and J ends lost 4 bases and 6 bases, in that order; junction bases with no gene match: 8. As DNA, the CDR3 is TGTGCCAGCAGCTCCGACAGGGTGGGCGCTGAAGCTTTCTTT. Translation: CASSSDRVGAEAFF. Drawing the rest from reference TRBV7-8 and TRBJ1-1, the complete variable domain is GAGVSQSPRYKVAKRGQDVALRCDPISGHVSLFWYQQALGQGPEFLTYFQNEAQLDKSGLPSDRFFAERPEGSVSTLKIQRTQQEDSAVYLCASSSDRVGAEAFFGQGTRLTVV.

The chain joins TRBV27 to TRBJ2-7; the D gene is possibly TRBD1 (6 bases). Germline V gene sequence: CDR1 MNHEY, CDR2 SMNVEV (reference sequence). Trimming took 0 bases from V and 3 from J, leaving 9 bases between them. The CDR3 sequence is 14 residues long. The CDR3, as DNA: TGTGCCAGCAGTTTATCGTGGGACAACTACGAGCAGTACTTC. Translation: CASSLSWDNYEQYF.

V gene TRBV6-1 combines with J gene TRBJ1-2; D is ambiguous. Trimming took 3 bases from V and 6 from J, leaving 17 bases between them. This CDR3 contains 15 residues. Looked up from germline, CDR1 is MNHNS and CDR2 is SASEGT. The CDR3 loop reads CASSESGLGKDGYTF. CDR3 DNA: TGTGCCAGCAGTGAGAGTGGTCTCGGCAAGGATGGCTACACCTTC.